The 23 T cell receptor beta chains presented below share a single source sample, sequenced in a study of blood T cell repertoires in COVID-19. TCRdb's table, derived via immunoSEQ multiplex PCR, lists solely in-frame clones and lacks some. The top ten clones hold roughly 3.6% of a sample with approximately 380,000 clones, approximately 81% of them seen once. Input material: peripheral blood. These receptors all stem from a young woman with acute or convalescent COVID-19.

This clone was detected only a few times. The V call is TRBV24-1, the J call TRBJ1-2; 7 nucleotides match TRBD1. Germline CDR1 reads KGHDR; CDR2 reads SFDVKD. This CDR3 is 17 amino acids long. Trimming took 9 bases from V and 1 from J; bases not matched to a gene: 16. The CDR3 DNA reads as TGTGCCACCTCAGACCGGGACAGTAACCCCCTTAACTATGGCTACACCTTC. Its protein is CATSDRDSNPLNYGYTF.

The chain recombines TRBV6-5 with TRBJ2-7, with a tentative D call TRBD1 (6 bases). CDR3 size: 15 residues. V was cut by 2 bases and J by 5 bases, with 16 bases left in between. Germline CDR1 MNHEY, CDR2 SVGAGI. Here the CDR3 reads CASSYRAGDYDEQYF. CDR3 bases: TGTGCCAGCAGTTACCGGGCAGGGGATTACGACGAGCAGTACTTC.

The genes are TRBV7-2 and TRBJ2-7; TRBD2 aligns across 9 bases. Germline trimming cut 0 bases from V and 5 bases from J; bases unmatched to any gene: 8. The germline CDR1 and CDR2 sequences are SGHTA and FQGNSA. This CDR3 contains 16 residues. The CDR3 nucleotides are TGTGCCAGCAGCTTAGCTAGCGGGAGCTTCGGGAACGAGCAGTACTTC. Its protein is CASSLASGSFGNEQYF.

In its sample, this clone was seen a few times. The chain uses TRBV19 and TRBJ1-6; 8 bases are a match to TRBD1. The germline CDR1 and CDR2 sequences are LNHDA and SQIVND (reference sequence). Losses at the gene ends were 5 bases for V and 11 bases for J; bases not matched to a gene: 8. The CDR3 sequence is 14 residues long. CDR3 DNA: TGTGCCAGTAGTCCTGGACAGGGTCGGACACCCCTCCACTTT. It specifies CASSPGQGRTPLHF.

The genes are TRBV5-6 and TRBJ2-7; TRBD1 aligns across 7 bases. J was trimmed by 3 bases and V by 5 bases; bases with no gene match: 2. The CDR3 contains 12 residues. Germline values: CDR1 SGHDT, CDR2 YYEEEE. CDR3 nucleotides: TGTGCCAGCAGAACAGGGGACTACGAGCAGTACTTC. This translates into CASRTGDYEQYF.

This chain joins TRBV5-4 and TRBJ2-7; TRBD2 matches at 10 bases. The length of the CDR3 is 15 residues. The germline gives CDR1 SGHNT, CDR2 YYREEE (reference sequence). V dropped 2 bases and J dropped 9; count of bases not matched to a gene: 11. The CDR3 DNA is TGTGCCAGCAGCTTAAGCGGGAGGGCCCCTACCGTGCAGTACTTC. Its translation is CASSLSGRAPTVQYF.

V usage is TRBV9 and J usage is TRBJ1-6; D is perhaps TRBD1 (5 bases). The CDR3 sequence is 16 residues long. Germline V CDR1 and CDR2: SGDLS, YYNGEE. Trimming removed 4 bases from V and 0 bases from J, with 11 bases in between. Here the CDR3 reads CASSSGGGSYNSPLHF. Written as DNA, the CDR3 is TGTGCCAGCAGCTCCGGGGGGGGCTCCTATAATTCACCCCTCCACTTT.

The J gene is TRBJ2-3, the V gene TRBV28; 12 bases fit TRBD2. This CDR3 is built from 17 residues. Germline lookup yields CDR1 MDHEN and CDR2 SYDVKM. Trimming at V came to 3 bases and at J to 3 bases, leaving 7 bases not matched to a gene. In DNA form, the CDR3 reads TGTGCCAGCAGTTTGCGCCTGACTAGCGGGAGTACAGATACGCAGTATTTT. Residues: CASSLRLTSGSTDTQYF.

The chain is built from TRBV19 and TRBJ1-1; the D is unclear. CDR3 length: 14 amino acids. In germline, CDR1 is LNHDA, CDR2 SQIVND (reference sequence). Trimming left V 6 bases short and J 0 bases short, with 11 bases between. In DNA form, the CDR3 reads TGTGCCAGTAGCCTGGGGAGGGTGAACACTGAAGCTTTCTTT. The encoded protein is CASSLGRVNTEAFF.

The chain is built from TRBV5-8 and TRBJ2-6, with D perhaps TRBD1 (5 bases). The germline V and J ends were trimmed by 4 bases and 0 bases, with 11 bases remaining between them. The germline V gene encodes CDR1 SGHTS and CDR2 YDEGEE. The CDR3 is 16 residues long. CDR3 sequence (DNA): TGTGCCAGCAGCAGACAGCAGATCTCTGGGGCCAACGTCCTGACTTTC. This translates into CASSRQQISGANVLTF. Full variable domain (missing parts from reference TRBV5-8 and TRBJ2-6): EAGVTQSPTHLIKTRGQQATLRCSPISGHTSVYWYQQALGLGLQFLLWYDEGEERNRGNFPPRFSGRQFPNYSSELNVNALELEDSALYLCASSRQQISGANVLTFGAGSRLTVL.

V is TRBV6-6 and J is TRBJ1-5; D is uncertain. CDR1 and CDR2 (germline): MNHNY, SVGAGI (reference sequence). Trimming shortened V by 4 bases and J by 0 bases, and 10 bases separated the two germline ends. This CDR3 has 15 amino acids. As DNA, the CDR3 is TGTGCCAGCAGTTTTACAGATTTTAGCAATCAGCCCCAGCATTTT. It is translated as CASSFTDFSNQPQHF.

This chain links TRBV30 with TRBJ1-2; 8 positions match TRBD1. The CDR3 has 14 residues. Germline values: CDR1 GTSNPN, CDR2 SVGIG (reference sequence). V shed 4 bases, J shed 4 bases, and the junction held 8 bases outside the gene matches. CDR3 in amino acids: CAWTGVTGVYGYTF. CDR3 DNA sequence: TGTGCCTGGACCGGGGTGACAGGGGTCTATGGCTACACCTTC. Based on the CDR3 plus reference TRBV30 and TRBJ1-2, the full variable domain is SQTIHQWPATLVQPVGSPLSLECTVEGTSNPNLYWYRQAAGRGLQLLFYSVGIGQISSEVPQNLSASRPQDRQFILSSKKLLLSDSGFYLCAWTGVTGVYGYTFGSGTRLTVV.

V and J are TRBV27 and TRBJ1-3; 10 positions match TRBD1. The CDR3 runs to 19 residues. Germline trimming cut 5 bases from V and 3 bases from J; bases unmatched to any gene: 16. The germline gives CDR1 MNHEY, CDR2 SMNVEV (reference sequence). This chain's CDR3 is CASSPLVSWDRGGGNTIYF. The CDR3 nucleotides are TGTGCCAGCAGTCCGCTAGTTTCTTGGGACAGGGGCGGTGGAAACACCATATATTTT.

This clone appeared once. The chain combines TRBV20-1 with TRBJ2-7; D call uncertain. V was trimmed by 6 bases and J by 2 bases, leaving 17 bases between them. Per the germline V gene, CDR1 is DFQATT and CDR2 is SNEGSKA (reference sequence). CDR3 size: 14 residues. The CDR3 DNA follows: TGCAGTGCCAGTAACAAATGGCAGACCTACGAGCAGTACTTC. Protein: CSASNKWQTYEQYF.

The chain is built from TRBV27 and TRBJ1-6; no firm D call. CDR1 and CDR2 (germline): MNHEY, SMNVEV (reference sequence). V lost 3 bases to trimming and J lost 0 bases, with 12 bases between them. The CDR3 extends over 17 amino acids. The CDR3 region has the DNA TGTGCCAGCAGTTTGTCCCAGTCCAGCTCCTATAATTCACCCCTCCACTTT. The encoded protein is CASSLSQSSSYNSPLHF.

This clone was recorded only once. The V and J genes are TRBV6-2 or TRBV6-3 and TRBJ1-1, with 8 bases fitting TRBD1. The V segment lost 1 base and the J segment 4 bases; nucleotides outside the gene matches: 5. From germline, CDR1 is MNHEY and CDR2 SVGEGT. The CDR3 is made up of 15 amino acids. The chain's CDR3 is CASSYWDRWTTEAFF. CDR3 bases: TGTGCCAGCAGTTACTGGGACAGGTGGACCACTGAAGCTTTCTTT.

The rearrangement uses TRBV6-1 and TRBJ2-1, with 11 bases that match TRBD2. Germline loops: CDR1 MNHNS, CDR2 SASEGT. V lost 4 bases, J lost 7 bases, and 9 bases stayed unmatched. The CDR3 loop spans 16 amino acids. The CDR3: CASSVPLAGASNEQFF. The CDR3 region has the DNA TGTGCCAGCAGTGTGCCACTAGCGGGGGCGTCAAATGAGCAGTTCTTC.

The chain joins TRBV7-2 to TRBJ1-4; 7 positions match TRBD1. V shed 5 bases and J 3 bases; nucleotides not matched to a gene: 3. The germline gives CDR1 SGHTA, CDR2 FQGNSA. There are 14 residues in the CDR3. This CDR3 reads CASSAGTANEKLFF. The CDR3 bases are TGTGCCAGCAGCGCCGGGACAGCTAATGAAAAACTGTTTTTT.

The chain uses TRBV2 and TRBJ2-7; TRBD2 matches at 9 bases. Germline V lookup: CDR1 SNHLY, CDR2 FYNNEI. The ends lost 3 bases at V and 5 bases at J; junction bases unmatched: 20. The CDR3 loop spans 19 amino acids. The CDR3 DNA sequence: TGTGCCAGCAGTGACTGGTCAGCGGGAGGAGGGCCAGGGAAGAACGAGCAGTACTTC. Translation: CASSDWSAGGGPGKNEQYF.

This clone was counted between two and nine times. The chain uses TRBV5-3 and TRBJ2-6; no clear D gene. TRBV5-3 has ORF status, its function being uncertain. The V end was cut by 4 bases, the J end by 4 bases, with 15 bases between. CDR3 length: 16 amino acids. The CDR3 here is CARSPPLAKGANVLTF. CDR3 coding DNA: TGTGCCAGAAGCCCCCCACTTGCCAAGGGGGCCAACGTCCTGACTTTC.

This chain uses TRBV7-9 with TRBJ1-1; no clear D. The CDR3 runs to 11 residues. Germline CDR1 and CDR2: SEHNR and FQNEAQ (reference sequence). V lost 3 bases and J lost 7, with 6 bases in between. The CDR3 protein is CASSFSGEAFF. The CDR3 DNA reads as TGTGCCAGCAGCTTTTCAGGTGAAGCTTTCTTT. The variable domain in full, with the rest retrieved from reference TRBV7-9 and TRBJ1-1, is DTGVSQNPRHKITKRGQNVTFRCDPISEHNRLYWYRQTLGQGPEFLTYFQNEAQLEKSRLLSDRFSAERPKGSFSTLEIQRTEQGDSAMYLCASSFSGEAFFGQGTRLTVV.

This rearrangement joins TRBV25-1 to TRBJ2-1; TRBD2 matches 12 bases. The V gene end was trimmed by 8 bases and the J gene end by 5 bases; junction bases not matched to a gene: 10. The CDR3 sequence is 16 residues long. CDR1 is MGHDK, CDR2 SYGVNS, per germline. The CDR3 sequence is CASELAGGRAHNEQFF. CDR3 DNA sequence: TGTGCCAGCGAGCTAGCGGGAGGGAGAGCCCACAATGAGCAGTTCTTC.

The J gene is TRBJ1-1, the V gene TRBV7-9; a possible D gene is TRBD1 (5 bases). Trimming took off 6 bases at V and 2 bases at J, with 19 bases between the two ends. The CDR3 extends over 16 amino acids. Germline V gene sequence: CDR1 SEHNR, CDR2 FQNEAQ (reference sequence). The CDR3 loop is CASSPHTPGGNTEAFF. In nucleotides, the CDR3 is TGTGCCAGCAGTCCTCATACTCCGGGGGGAAACACTGAAGCTTTCTTT.